This T cell receptor beta chain emerged from a study of T cell clonotyping in hematopoietic cell transplantation (dated by TCRdb to the early 2020s). Looking at the study overall: Pretransplant recipient samples were obtained after cytoreduction. In the study, 140 or so blood samples were gathered from roughly 35 consecutive transplant recipients and their related donors. Patients were recruited between 2015 and January 2017 and followed until late 2020 or death.

Notes on this clone: The clone's antigen remains unknown. No much larger clone exists at a distance of one base, and base qualities are not known.

With the immunoSEQ assay, which is a bias-controlled multiplex PCR relying on V- and J-specific primers, TCR beta CDR3 regions were amplified from genomic DNA. In a second PCR step, the CDR3 amplicons were tagged with a proprietary barcode plus Illumina adapter sequences. CDR3 libraries were sequenced on an Illumina MiSeq instrument. The paper's processing steps were these. Export and quality control were handled in immunoSEQ Analyzer 3.0, while downstream analyses relied on R Bioconductor and Immunarch. Only productive rearrangements within the normalized downsampled data set were used in the calculation of repertoire metrics. Pathologically expanded clonotypes were defined as those larger than 5 templates in the normalized cohort. The Inverse Simpson Index was used to measure repertoire diversity. To capture all clonotypes, CMV-specificity analyses were performed on the non-normalized data set. TCRdb carries this immuneACCESS record with in-frame sequences only. Its versions omit some clonotypes, under half of them owing to an unresolved V gene in the studies checked, with the rest unexplained. The DNA gave D and trimming, while V, J and clone size come from that table. The sample has about 36,000 clones on record, roughly 94% of them singletons. The leading ten clones occupy 1.5% to 2% of the sample.

What this sample's time point label stands for: recipient sample about 28 days before transplant, after cytoreduction. Recipient blood was collected about 28 days before transplant and at days 30, 100 and 180 after transplant. Nuclei Lysis Solution was used to extract genomic DNA from fresh or cryopreserved unfractionated peripheral blood mononuclear cells. Compared with germline, V lacks 2 bases and J lacks 4 bases; bases without a gene match: 6. Spanning cysteine to phenylalanine, the CDR3 consists of 15 amino acids. Only the CDR3 part of the read is kept: 45 bases, read in frame from the first base. As encoded in the germline V gene, CDR1 is MNHEY while CDR2 is SVGAGI. The paper's findings and limits, for the study overall: The sample size was limited and the cells went unsorted, which meant the CD4 and CD8 repertoire contributions could not be told apart. Recipient repertoires showed only a small fraction of overlap with donor repertoires, and over 95% appeared de novo at the given depth. After transplant, TCR diversity in recipients dropped, and pathologically expanded clonotypes increased progressively from day 30 to day 180. Donor and pretransplant recipient Inverse Simpson Index values predicted broader posttransplant TCR repertoire diversity.

The sequence is built from TRBV6-5 and TRBJ1-1, with TRBD1 matching 8 junction bases. The sequence derives from a middle-aged man with chronic myeloid leukemia. Some clones in this sample may be carry-over from other donors' samples. The sample was peripheral blood mononuclear cells, taken before stem cell transplant. The nucleotide sequence is TGTGCCAGCAGTTACGATGTTACAGGGGGCACTGAAGCTTTCTTT. Translated, this gives CASSYDVTGGTEAFF.